This entry features one T cell receptor beta chain sequence. Its target is not known. The sample is drawn from a study of graft-versus-host responses after intestinal transplantation. For the study at large: Each patient got anti-thymocyte globulin induction, then tacrolimus and steroids for about 3 years.

Libraries were prepared by immunoSEQ multiplex PCR; TCRdb keeps only in-frame clonotypes and omits some of them. The repertoire consists of tens of thousands of clones, with 84% occurring once and the leading ten covering less than 0.45%. The TCR sequence derives from a human donor who was the organ donor for an intestinal transplant. Sequencing used unstimulated CD4+ T cells sorted from spleen or lymph node cells, obtained before transplant.

This CDR3 reads CASSLSDRTYTF. DNA of the CDR3: TGTGCCAGCAGCTTGAGCGACAGAACCTACACCTTC. The chain couples TRBV5-5 to TRBJ1-2, with D possibly being TRBD1 (5 bases). This CDR3 has 12 amino acids. Germline loops: CDR1 SGHKS, CDR2 YYEKEE (reference sequence). The V end was cut by 1 base, the J end by 10 bases, with 11 bases between.